Listed below are T cell receptor beta chains from one sample, sequenced in a study of shared clonotypes between healthy human individuals. The repertoire was sequenced with immunoSEQ multiplex PCR; TCRdb's copy has only in-frame clones and lacks some. The sample includes around 2.1 million clones, under 97% of them seen just once. The source material was naive CD4+ T cells sorted from blood. These receptors came from a man aged 18 to 30 in good health. Both conserved end residues are part of each CDR3.

j_gene | v_gene | CDR3aa
TRBJ2-2 | TRBV6-5 | CASNYFWTGDTGELFF
TRBJ1-1 | TRBV6-5 | CASSSTGTEAFF
TRBJ2-7 | TRBV5-6 | CASSLSYAPYEQYF
TRBJ1-1 | TRBV6-5 | CASSSRANTEAFF
TRBJ1-1 | TRBV2 | CASSEGQGMNTEAFF
TRBJ1-2 | TRBV25-1 | CASSAPLGGRGQDYGYTF
TRBJ2-7 | TRBV7-9 | CASSKPGQGFYEQYF
TRBJ2-7 | TRBV30 | CAWSVRPGLALASEQYF
TRBJ2-7 | TRBV4-1 | CASSQGLAGGKSYEQYF
TRBJ2-7 | TRBV28 | CASSVHEQYF
TRBJ2-2 | TRBV7-9 | CASSLVAGGTGELFF
TRBJ2-2 | TRBV12-5 | CASGLGLADTGELFF
TRBJ2-5 | TRBV10-3 | CAISALVVETQYF
TRBJ2-7 | TRBV11-2 | CASSFTGDFSYEQYF
TRBJ2-3 | TRBV4-3 | CASSQVGYPGDTQYF
TRBJ2-2 | TRBV7-8 | CASSSQGNTGELFF
TRBJ2-5 | TRBV14 | CASSQGNWAQETQYF
TRBJ2-5 | TRBV12-5 | CASGLVLGEGQETQYF
TRBJ2-7 | TRBV5-1 | CASSLGTSGSYEQYF
TRBJ1-1 | TRBV5-4 | CASSPQQGLNTEAFF
TRBJ1-1 | TRBV28 | CATNRRTSTTPEAFF
TRBJ2-7 | TRBV29-1 | CSGWAVDEQYF
TRBJ1-3 | TRBV5-1 | CASSLEGRSSGNTIYF
TRBJ1-2 | TRBV13 | CVTVRTANTGYTF
TRBJ2-7 | TRBV5-1 | CASSLGFGVYEQYF
TRBJ2-7 | TRBV5-1 | CASSYSQGKTAYEQYF
TRBJ1-6 | TRBV14 | CASSPRSPGGYNSPLHF
TRBJ1-2 | TRBV7-3 | CASSPGPNYGYTF
TRBJ2-2 | TRBV27 | CATRAAGADGELFF
TRBJ2-7 | TRBV6-1 | CASHKTGTWGYEQYF
TRBJ2-3 | TRBV6-1 | CASRTGVGTDTQYF
TRBJ2-7 | TRBV6-5 | CASSYSGTASYEQYF
TRBJ1-3 | TRBV2 | CASGEQGTGNTIYF
TRBJ2-1 | TRBV6-5 | CASRKQGTPYNEQFF